This T cell receptor beta chain was profiled in a study of CD8 T cells in ankylosing spondylitis. Using its own MiXCR run on the 5' RACE reads, TCRdb lists one record per CDR3 protein. The repertoire holds about 27,000 distinct CDR3 sequences, roughly 7.9% seen once, with around 30% in the top ten. The CDR3 length is 15 residues. V lost 1 base to trimming and J lost 1 base, with 10 bases between them. The receptor was derived from a male donor with ankylosing spondylitis or in good health (not recorded which). The V and J genes are TRBV12-3 or TRBV12-4 and TRBJ2-5, with no clear D. Source material: blood. The CDR3 nucleotides are TGTGCCAGCAGTTTAGATCAGGCCAGCCAAGAGACCCAGTACTTC. Translated: CASSLDQASQETQYF.